The 4 T cell receptor beta chains reported below all come from one sample, sequenced in a study of blood T cell repertoires in COVID-19. Profiling relied on immunoSEQ multiplex PCR, and the TCRdb table lists in-frame clones only, not all of them. The data hold about 190,000 clones, with about 88% observed a single time. Input material: peripheral blood. These TCRs come from a man aged 30-40 years with active or convalescent COVID-19.

The V call is TRBV2, the J call TRBJ1-2, with D hard to call. The V end lost 2 bases, the J end lost 0 bases, and 10 bases lay between the germline ends. Germline-derived CDR1 and CDR2 are SNHLY and FYNNEI. This CDR3 is built from 15 residues. The CDR3, as DNA: TGTGCCAGCAGTGAAAGTAACAGCCCTAACTATGGCTACACCTTC. It is translated as CASSESNSPNYGYTF.

CDR3 coding DNA: TGTGCCAGCAGCCTGTCAGGACAGGGAGGAGCTTTCTTT. Translating it yields CASSLSGQGGAFF. The rearrangement joins TRBV11-3 to TRBJ1-1, with 8 bases aligning to TRBD1. The trim removed 5 bases at V and 10 bases at J, leaving 9 bases unmatched. This CDR3 is 13 amino acids long. Germline values: CDR1 SGHNT, CDR2 YENEEA.

This clone has a handful of counts. The rearrangement joins TRBV19 to TRBJ1-5; 8 bases align to TRBD1. CDR1 is LNHDA and CDR2 is SQIVND in the germline V gene (reference sequence). CDR3 length: 14 amino acids. Unmatched junction bases numbered 10, after V lost 6 bases and J lost 9 bases. CDR3 sequence reads: CASSRQGSGRPQHF. CDR3 nucleotide sequence: TGTGCCAGTAGCCGACAGGGGAGCGGCAGGCCCCAGCATTTT.

V and J are TRBV29-1 and TRBJ2-7, with TRBD1 matching over 7 bases. The germline CDR1 and CDR2 sequences are SQVTM and ANQGSEA. The CDR3 is 14 residues long. Trimming took 3 bases from V and 3 from J; bases not matched to a gene: 8. The CDR3 spells CSVEGAGGVYEQYF. DNA for the CDR3: TGCAGCGTTGAGGGGGCAGGGGGAGTCTACGAGCAGTACTTC.